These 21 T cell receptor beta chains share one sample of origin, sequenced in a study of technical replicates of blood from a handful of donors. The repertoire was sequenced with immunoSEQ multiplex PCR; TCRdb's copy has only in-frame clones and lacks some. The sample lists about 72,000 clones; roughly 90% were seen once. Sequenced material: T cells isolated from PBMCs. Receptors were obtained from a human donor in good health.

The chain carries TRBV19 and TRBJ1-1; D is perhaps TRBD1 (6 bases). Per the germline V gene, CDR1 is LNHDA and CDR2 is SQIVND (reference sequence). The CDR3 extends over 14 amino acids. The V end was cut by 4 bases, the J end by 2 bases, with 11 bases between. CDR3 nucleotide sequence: TGTGCCAGTAGTACGACAGGCCTTAACACTGAAGCTTTCTTT. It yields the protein CASSTTGLNTEAFF.

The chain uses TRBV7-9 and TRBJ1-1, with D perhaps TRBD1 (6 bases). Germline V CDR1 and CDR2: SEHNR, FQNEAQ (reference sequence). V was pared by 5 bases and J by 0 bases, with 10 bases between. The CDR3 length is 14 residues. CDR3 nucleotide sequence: TGTGCCAGCAGCGCAGGGGTAATGAACACTGAAGCTTTCTTT. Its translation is CASSAGVMNTEAFF. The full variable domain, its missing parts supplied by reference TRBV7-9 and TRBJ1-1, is DTGVSQNPRHKITKRGQNVTFRCDPISEHNRLYWYRQTLGQGPEFLTYFQNEAQLEKSRLLSDRFSAERPKGSFSTLEIQRTEQGDSAMYLCASSAGVMNTEAFFGQGTRLTVV.

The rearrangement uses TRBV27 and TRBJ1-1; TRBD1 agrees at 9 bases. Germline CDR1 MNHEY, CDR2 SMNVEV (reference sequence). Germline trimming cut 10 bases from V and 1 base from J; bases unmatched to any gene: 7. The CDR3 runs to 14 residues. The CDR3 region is CATTRDRENTEAFF. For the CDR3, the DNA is TGTGCCACGACCCGGGACAGGGAGAACACTGAAGCTTTCTTT.

The CDR3 DNA reads as TGTGCCAGCAATAAGGGGGCCGGCACTGAAGCTTTCTTT. Translated: CASNKGAGTEAFF. V and J are TRBV2 and TRBJ1-1; 7 bases are a match to TRBD1. The CDR3 extends over 13 amino acids. The V gene end was trimmed by 7 bases and the J gene end by 4 bases; junction bases not matched to a gene: 6. Germline V gene sequence: CDR1 SNHLY, CDR2 FYNNEI.

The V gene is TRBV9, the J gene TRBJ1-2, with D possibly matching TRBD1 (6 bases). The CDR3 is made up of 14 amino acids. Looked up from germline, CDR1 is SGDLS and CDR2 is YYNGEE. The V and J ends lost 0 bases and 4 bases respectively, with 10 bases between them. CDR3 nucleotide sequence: TGTGCCAGCAGCGTAGGCGGGGGCGGCTATGGCTACACCTTC. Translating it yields CASSVGGGGYGYTF. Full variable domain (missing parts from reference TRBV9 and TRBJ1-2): DSGVTQTPKHLITATGQRVTLRCSPRSGDLSVYWYQQSLDQGLQFLIQYYNGEERAKGNILERFSAQQFPDLHSELNLSSLELGDSALYFCASSVGGGGYGYTFGSGTRLTVV.

The CDR3 nucleotides are TGTGCCAGCAGTATAGGGGGCTTAGGAGAAAAACTGTTTTTT. The encoded protein is CASSIGGLGEKLFF. This chain joins TRBV27 and TRBJ1-4, with TRBD1 identical over 7 bases. V shed 5 bases and J 8 bases; nucleotides not matched to a gene: 8. This CDR3 is built from 14 residues. Germline V gene sequence: CDR1 MNHEY, CDR2 SMNVEV (reference sequence).

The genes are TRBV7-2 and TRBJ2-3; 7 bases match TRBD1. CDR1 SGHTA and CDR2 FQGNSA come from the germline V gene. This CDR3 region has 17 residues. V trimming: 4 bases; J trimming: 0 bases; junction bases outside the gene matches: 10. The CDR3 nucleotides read TGTGCCAGCAGCTGGGCCGGGACAGCCTCTAGCACAGATACGCAGTATTTT. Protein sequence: CASSWAGTASSTDTQYF.

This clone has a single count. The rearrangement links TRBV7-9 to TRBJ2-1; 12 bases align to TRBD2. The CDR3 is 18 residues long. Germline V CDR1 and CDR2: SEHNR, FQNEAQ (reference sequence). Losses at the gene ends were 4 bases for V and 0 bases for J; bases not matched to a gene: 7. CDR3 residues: CASSSPTSGSLSYNEQFF. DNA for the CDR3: TGTGCCAGCAGCTCCCCGACTAGCGGGAGCCTCTCCTACAATGAGCAGTTCTTC.

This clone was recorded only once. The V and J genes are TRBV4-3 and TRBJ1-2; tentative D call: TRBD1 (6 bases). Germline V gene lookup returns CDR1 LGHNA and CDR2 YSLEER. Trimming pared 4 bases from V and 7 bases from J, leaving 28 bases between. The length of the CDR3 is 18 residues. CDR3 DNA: TGCGCCAGCAGCCCTTTCTCGAGGACAGACTTAGTGGGTAGTGGCTACACCTTC. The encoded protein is CASSPFSRTDLVGSGYTF.

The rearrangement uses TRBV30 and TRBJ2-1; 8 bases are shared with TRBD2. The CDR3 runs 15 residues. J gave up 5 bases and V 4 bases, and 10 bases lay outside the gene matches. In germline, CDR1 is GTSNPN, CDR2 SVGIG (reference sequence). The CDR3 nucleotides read TGTGCCTGGACTCAATTAGGCGGGAGGAACAATGAGCAGTTCTTC. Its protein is CAWTQLGGRNNEQFF.

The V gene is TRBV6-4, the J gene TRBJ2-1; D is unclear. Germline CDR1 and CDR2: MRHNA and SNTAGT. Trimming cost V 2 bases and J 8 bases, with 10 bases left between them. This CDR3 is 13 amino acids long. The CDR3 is CASSDRWLDEQFF. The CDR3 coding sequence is TGTGCCAGCAGTGACAGGTGGCTAGATGAGCAGTTCTTC.

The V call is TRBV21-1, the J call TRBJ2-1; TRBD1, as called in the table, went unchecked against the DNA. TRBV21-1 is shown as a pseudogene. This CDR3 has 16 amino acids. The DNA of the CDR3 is TGTGCCAGCAGCAAAGCTTTCTCCAGGGTACTCTATGAGCAGTTCTTC. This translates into CASSKAFSRVLYEQFF.

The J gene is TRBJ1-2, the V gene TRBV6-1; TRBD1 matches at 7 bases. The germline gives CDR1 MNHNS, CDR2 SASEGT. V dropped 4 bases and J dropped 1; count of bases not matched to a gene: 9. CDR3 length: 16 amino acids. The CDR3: CASSVRTGSSNYGYTF. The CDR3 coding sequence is TGTGCCAGCAGTGTTAGGACAGGCTCTAGTAACTATGGCTACACCTTC.

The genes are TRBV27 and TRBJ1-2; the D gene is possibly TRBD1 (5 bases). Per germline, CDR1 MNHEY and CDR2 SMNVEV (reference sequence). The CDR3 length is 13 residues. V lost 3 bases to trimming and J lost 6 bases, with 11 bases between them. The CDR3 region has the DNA TGTGCCAGCAGTTTGCTCACAGGCGATGGCTACACCTTC. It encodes CASSLLTGDGYTF.

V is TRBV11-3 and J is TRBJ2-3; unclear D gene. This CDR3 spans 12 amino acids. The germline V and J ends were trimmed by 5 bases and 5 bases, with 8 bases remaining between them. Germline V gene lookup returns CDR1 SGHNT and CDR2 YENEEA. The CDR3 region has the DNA TGTGCCAGCAGCGAGACTGGAGATACGCAGTATTTT. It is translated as CASSETGDTQYF.

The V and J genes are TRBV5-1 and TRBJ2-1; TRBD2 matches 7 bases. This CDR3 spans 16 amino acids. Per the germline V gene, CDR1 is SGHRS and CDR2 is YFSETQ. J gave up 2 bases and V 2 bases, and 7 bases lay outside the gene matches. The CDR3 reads CASSLPSGIAYNEQFF. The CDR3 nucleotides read TGCGCCAGCAGCTTACCTAGCGGAATTGCCTACAATGAGCAGTTCTTC.

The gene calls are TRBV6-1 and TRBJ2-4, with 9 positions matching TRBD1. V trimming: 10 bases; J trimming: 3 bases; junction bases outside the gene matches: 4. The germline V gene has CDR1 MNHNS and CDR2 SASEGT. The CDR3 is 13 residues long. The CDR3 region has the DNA TGTGCCACTACGGGACAGGGCAAAAACATTCAGTACTTC. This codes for CATTGQGKNIQYF.

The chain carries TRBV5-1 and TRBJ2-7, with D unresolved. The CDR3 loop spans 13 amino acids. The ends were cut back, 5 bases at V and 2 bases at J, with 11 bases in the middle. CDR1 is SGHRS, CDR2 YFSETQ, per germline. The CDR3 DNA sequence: TGCGCCAGCAGTGGTGCGTTGACCTACGAGCAGTACTTC. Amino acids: CASSGALTYEQYF.

The CDR3 region has the DNA TGTGCCTGGGCCACAGGGAGAGATGAGCAGTTCTTC. Its translation: CAWATGRDEQFF. The chain uses TRBV30 and TRBJ2-1; a weak D match, TRBD1 (6 bases). Between the trimmed V and J ends, which lost 5 bases and 8 bases, there was a span of 13 bases. The CDR3 extends over 12 amino acids. The germline CDR1 and CDR2 sequences are GTSNPN and SVGIG (reference sequence).

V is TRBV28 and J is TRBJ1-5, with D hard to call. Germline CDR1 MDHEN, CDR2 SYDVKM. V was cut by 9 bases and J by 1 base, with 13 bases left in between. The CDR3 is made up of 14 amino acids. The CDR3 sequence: CASGLRGSNQPQHF. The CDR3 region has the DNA TGTGCCAGTGGACTAAGAGGGAGCAATCAGCCCCAGCATTTT.

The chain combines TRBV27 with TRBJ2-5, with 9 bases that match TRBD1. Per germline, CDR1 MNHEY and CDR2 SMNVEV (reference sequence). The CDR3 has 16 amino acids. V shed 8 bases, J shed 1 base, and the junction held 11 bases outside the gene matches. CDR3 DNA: TGTGCCAGCTGGAAGGGACAGGGTTTCACCCAAGAGACCCAGTACTTC. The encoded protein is CASWKGQGFTQETQYF.